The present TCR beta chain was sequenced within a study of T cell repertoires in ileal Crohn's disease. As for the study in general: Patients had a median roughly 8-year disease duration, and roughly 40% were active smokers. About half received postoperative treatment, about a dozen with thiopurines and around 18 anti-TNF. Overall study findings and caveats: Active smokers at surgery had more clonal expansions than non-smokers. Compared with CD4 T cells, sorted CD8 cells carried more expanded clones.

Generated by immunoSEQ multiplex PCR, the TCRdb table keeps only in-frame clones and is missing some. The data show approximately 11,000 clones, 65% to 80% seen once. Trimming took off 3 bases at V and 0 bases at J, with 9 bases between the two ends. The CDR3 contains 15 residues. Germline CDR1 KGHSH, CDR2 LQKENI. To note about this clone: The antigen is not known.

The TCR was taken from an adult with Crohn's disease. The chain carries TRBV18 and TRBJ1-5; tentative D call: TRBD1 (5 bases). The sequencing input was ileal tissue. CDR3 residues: CASSPQGYSNQPQHF. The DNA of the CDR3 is TGTGCCAGCTCACCCCAGGGATATAGCAATCAGCCCCAGCATTTT. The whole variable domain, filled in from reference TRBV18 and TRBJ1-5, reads NAGVMQNPRHLVRRRGQEARLRCSPMKGHSHVYWYRQLPEEGLKFMVYLQKENIIDESGMPKERFSAEFPKEGPSILRIQQVVRGDSAAYFCASSPQGYSNQPQHFGDGTRLSIL.